Below, 12 T cell receptor beta chains from the same sample are listed, as sequenced in a study of blood T cell repertoires in COVID-19. Sequencing was performed with immunoSEQ multiplex PCR; in TCRdb, only in-frame clones are kept and a portion is missing. The table has fewer than 250,000 clones, about nine tenths seen once. Material: peripheral blood. These receptors came from a man aged 25 to 40 with COVID-19, enrolled during active disease.

This sequence joins TRBV5-4 and TRBJ2-7; tentatively, D is TRBD1 (5 bases). The CDR3 sequence is 14 residues long. Germline V CDR1 and CDR2: SGHNT, YYREEE (reference sequence). V lost 3 bases, J lost 0 bases, and 10 bases lay in between. The CDR3 here is CASSSGSSSYEQYF. The CDR3, as DNA: TGTGCCAGCAGCTCAGGGTCTAGCTCCTACGAGCAGTACTTC. The whole variable domain, remainder taken from reference TRBV5-4 and TRBJ2-7, is ETGVTQSPTHLIKTRGQQVTLRCSSQSGHNTVSWYQQALGQGPQFIFQYYREEENGRGNFPPRFSGLQFPNYSSELNVNALELDDSALYLCASSSGSSSYEQYFGPGTRLTVT.

This rearrangement joins TRBV19 to TRBJ1-5; D unresolved. Germline CDR1 and CDR2: LNHDA and SQIVND (reference sequence). Trimming cost V 3 bases and J 4 bases, with 10 bases left between them. The CDR3 extends over 14 amino acids. The CDR3 DNA sequence: TGTGCCAGTAGTATGTTGCCCCGGAATCAGCCCCAGCATTTT. This translates into CASSMLPRNQPQHF. The full variable domain, in which reference TRBV19 and TRBJ1-5 provide the parts outside the CDR3, is DGGITQSPKYLFRKEGQNVTLSCEQNLNHDAMYWYRQDPGQGLRLIYYSQIVNDFQKGDIAEGYSVSREKKESFPLTVTSAQKNPTAFYLCASSMLPRNQPQHFGDGTRLSIL.

The chain combines TRBV28 with TRBJ2-3; 12 positions agree with TRBD2. Trimming at V came to 7 bases and at J to 4 bases, leaving 6 bases not matched to a gene. Germline-derived CDR1 and CDR2 are MDHEN and SYDVKM. CDR3 length: 15 residues. This chain's CDR3 is CASTRLAGDPDTQYF. CDR3 nucleotides: TGTGCCAGCACCCGACTAGCGGGAGATCCAGATACGCAGTATTTT.

This clone was observed once. The rearrangement links TRBV29-1 to TRBJ1-1; D gene uncertain. The CDR3 covers 13 residues. The germline gives CDR1 SQVTM, CDR2 ANQGSEA. With 8 bases removed from V and 3 bases from J, the gap between germline ends came to 16 bases. DNA of the CDR3: TGCAGCTTTTGGCTGACTGAGGACACTGAAGCTTTCTTT. Its translation is CSFWLTEDTEAFF.

The chain recombines TRBV6-6 with TRBJ2-7, with 7 bases identical to TRBD2. The V gene end was trimmed by 4 bases and the J gene end by 3 bases; junction bases not matched to a gene: 9. This CDR3 has 15 amino acids. CDR1 is MNHNY, CDR2 SVGAGI, per germline (reference sequence). CDR3 sequence reads: CASSSPGTINYEQYF. CDR3 nucleotide sequence: TGTGCCAGCAGTTCCCCTGGGACTATCAACTACGAGCAGTACTTC.

The V and J genes are TRBV4-1 and TRBJ1-2; 10 nucleotides line up with TRBD1. CDR1 is MGHRA, CDR2 YSYEKL, per germline. The CDR3 covers 15 residues. J lost 2 bases, V lost 5 bases, and 5 bases had no gene match. In DNA, the CDR3 is TGCGCCAGCAGCGAAAGGACAGGGGGGAACTATGGCTACACCTTC. Protein product: CASSERTGGNYGYTF.

This rearrangement joins TRBV9 to TRBJ1-3; TRBD1 agrees at 9 bases. Germline V CDR1 and CDR2: SGDLS, YYNGEE. V trimming: 4 bases; J trimming: 3 bases; junction bases outside the gene matches: 11. This CDR3 is 17 amino acids long. The DNA for the CDR3 is TGTGCCAGCAGCACATACAGGGGGCGCCAGGATGGAAACACCATATATTTT. This codes for CASSTYRGRQDGNTIYF.

The chain carries TRBV7-2 and TRBJ2-7, with TRBD2 matching 8 bases. CDR3 length equals 16 residues. Germline V gene data show CDR1 as SGHTA and CDR2 as FQGNSA. V lost 5 bases, J lost 2 bases, and 11 bases stayed unmatched. The DNA for the CDR3 is TGTGCCAGCAGCCAGAGGGTAGCGGGAAGCCCCTACGAGCAGTACTTC. As protein: CASSQRVAGSPYEQYF.

This chain links TRBV7-2 with TRBJ2-3; TRBD2 matches 7 bases. V was pared by 1 base and J by 1 base, with 2 bases of the junction left unmatched. The CDR3 runs to 15 residues. The V gene's germline CDR1 is SGHTA and CDR2 FQGNSA. CDR3 amino acids: CASSLVLAGTDTQYF. In DNA form, the CDR3 reads TGTGCCAGCAGCTTAGTTCTAGCGGGCACAGATACGCAGTATTTT.

V is TRBV5-6 and J is TRBJ2-7; TRBD2 agrees at 11 bases. In germline, CDR1 is SGHDT, CDR2 YYEEEE. V lost 5 bases to trimming and J lost 3 bases; unmatched junction nucleotides: 1. The CDR3 sequence is 13 residues long. CDR3 DNA: TGTGCCAGCAGGGGGACTAGCGGCTACGAGCAGTACTTC. It is translated as CASRGTSGYEQYF.

The CDR3 DNA is TGTGCCAGCAGCCAAAGCGTCTCTGGGGCCAACGTCCTGACTTTC. Translation: CASSQSVSGANVLTF. V is TRBV5-4 and J is TRBJ2-6, with D unresolved. Trimming pared 4 bases from V and 0 bases from J, leaving 8 bases between. Germline CDR1 SGHNT, CDR2 YYREEE (reference sequence). The CDR3 has 15 amino acids.

This sequence joins TRBV7-9 and TRBJ2-3; D possibly corresponds to TRBD1 (6 bases). Germline V gene lookup returns CDR1 SEHNR and CDR2 FQNEAQ (reference sequence). V was cut by 5 bases and J by 0 bases, with 15 bases left in between. There are 16 residues in the CDR3. The CDR3 sequence: CASSPRTATSTDTQYF. The CDR3 DNA sequence: TGTGCCAGCAGCCCCCGGACAGCTACTAGCACAGATACGCAGTATTTT. Variable domain in full (rest from reference TRBV7-9 and TRBJ2-3): DTGVSQNPRHKITKRGQNVTFRCDPISEHNRLYWYRQTLGQGPEFLTYFQNEAQLEKSRLLSDRFSAERPKGSFSTLEIQRTEQGDSAMYLCASSPRTATSTDTQYFGPGTRLTVL.